A single sample is the source of the 14 T cell receptor beta chains below, sequenced in a study of cytomegalovirus exposure and HLA in healthy donors. PCR involved 60 Vbeta and 13 Jbeta primers. The assay was immunoSEQ multiplex PCR, and TCRdb's table has in-frame clones only and misses some. In the table there are approximately 150,000 clones, about 64% of which are singletons. Material: PBMCs. The receptors were gathered from a woman aged 30 to 39 in good health and CMV-seropositive.

This clone came up a few times. The gene calls are TRBV4-1 and TRBJ2-4; D possibly corresponds to TRBD2 (7 bases). In germline, CDR1 is MGHRA, CDR2 YSYEKL. The V and J ends lost 6 bases and 2 bases respectively, with 23 bases between them. The CDR3 is made up of 18 amino acids. CDR3 coding DNA: TGCGCCAGCAGTTCGGGCTCCTCGGTGGGGGGGCCCAAAAACATTCAGTACTTC. It translates to CASSSGSSVGGPKNIQYF.

This chain connects TRBV10-3 to TRBJ2-5, with D perhaps TRBD1 (6 bases). Near its end, the DNA agrees better with TRBJ2-7, so the J call may be wrong. CDR1 and CDR2 (germline): ENHRY, SYGVKD. CDR3 length: 14 residues. The chain's CDR3 is CAISESPQGSEQYF. The CDR3 nucleotides read TGTGCCATCAGTGAGTCCCCCCAGGGGAGCGAGCAGTACTTC.

This chain connects TRBV6-5 to TRBJ1-3; no reliable D call. V dropped 2 bases and J dropped 0 bases, with 5 bases sitting between them. CDR3 length: 14 residues. The V gene's germline CDR1 is MNHEY and CDR2 SVGAGI. The CDR3 is CASSYVSSGNTIYF. The CDR3 nucleotides are TGTGCCAGCAGTTACGTTAGCTCTGGAAACACCATATATTTT.

The V gene is TRBV4-1, the J gene TRBJ2-7, with D unclear. V was trimmed by 0 bases and J by 2 bases, leaving 8 bases between them. In germline, CDR1 is MGHRA, CDR2 YSYEKL. This CDR3 comprises 14 residues. The CDR3 coding sequence is TGCGCCAGCAGCCAAGATCCCACTCCCTACGAGCAGTACTTC. Protein product: CASSQDPTPYEQYF.

The chain joins TRBV5-1 to TRBJ1-3; 10 bases map to TRBD1. Germline V gene data show CDR1 as SGHRS and CDR2 as YFSETQ. The V segment lost 6 bases and the J segment 3 bases; nucleotides outside the gene matches: 3. CDR3 length equals 14 residues. The CDR3 DNA sequence: TGCGCCAGCAACCGGACAGGGGGTGGAAACACCATATATTTT. Protein: CASNRTGGGNTIYF.

The chain is built from TRBV5-1 and TRBJ2-1; 7 bases agree with TRBD2. Germline-derived CDR1 and CDR2 are SGHRS and YFSETQ. Trimming cost V 0 bases and J 4 bases; bases outside gene matches: 7. CDR3 size: 16 residues. As DNA, the CDR3 is TGCGCCAGCAGCTTGGCCATCGGGGGGAGGTACAATGAGCAGTTCTTC. The encoded protein is CASSLAIGGRYNEQFF.

The chain carries TRBV5-1 and TRBJ1-1; D might be TRBD1 (6 bases). Trimming took 4 bases from V and 4 from J, leaving 17 bases between them. Germline values: CDR1 SGHRS, CDR2 YFSETQ. The CDR3 has 15 residues. Here the CDR3 DNA reads TGCGCCAGCAGCGGAATACAGGGTGCCTTCACTGAAGCTTTCTTT. Translated: CASSGIQGAFTEAFF. The entire variable domain, with the rest obtained from reference TRBV5-1 and TRBJ1-1, is as follows: KAGVTQTPRYLIKTRGQQVTLSCSPISGHRSVSWYQQTPGQGLQFLFEYFSETQRNKGNFPGRFSGRQFSNSRSEMNVSTLELGDSALYLCASSGIQGAFTEAFFGQGTRLTVV.

This clone was seen more than once but under ten times. The V gene is TRBV25-1, the J gene TRBJ1-2, with D uncertain. The ends were cut back, 3 bases at V and 4 bases at J, with 9 bases in the middle. The CDR3 totals 13 residues. Germline V gene lookup returns CDR1 MGHDK and CDR2 SYGVNS. The CDR3 bases are TGTGCCAGCAGTGAGCTCGCTAGCTATGGCTACACCTTC. It codes for CASSELASYGYTF.

The chain uses TRBV27 and TRBJ2-7, with unresolved D. Germline-derived CDR1 and CDR2 are MNHEY and SMNVEV (reference sequence). The CDR3 runs to 14 residues. V lost 3 bases, J lost 1 base, and 10 bases lay in between. In nucleotides, the CDR3 is TGTGCCAGCAGTTTTTCCGCAACATCCTACGAGCAGTACTTC. Translated, it gives CASSFSATSYEQYF.

CDR3 coding DNA: TGTGCCAGCAGCCCCATTGGGGGGACAGGGGGTCCCTACGAGCAGTACTTC. It codes for CASSPIGGTGGPYEQYF. The V and J genes are TRBV7-8 and TRBJ2-7, with TRBD1 identical over 11 bases. The germline V gene has CDR1 SGHVS and CDR2 FQNEAQ. V lost 5 bases to trimming and J lost 2 bases; unmatched junction nucleotides: 11. This CDR3 region has 17 residues. Full variable domain (missing parts from reference TRBV7-8 and TRBJ2-7): GAGVSQSPRYKVAKRGQDVALRCDPISGHVSLFWYQQALGQGPEFLTYFQNEAQLDKSGLPSDRFFAERPEGSVSTLKIQRTQQEDSAVYLCASSPIGGTGGPYEQYFGPGTRLTVT.

There are a few counts of this clone. This rearrangement joins TRBV15 to TRBJ1-1; unclear D gene. The CDR3 has 12 residues. Trimming took off 4 bases at V and 11 bases at J, with 14 bases between the two ends. Germline assignment: CDR1 LNHNV and CDR2 YYDKDF (reference sequence). This chain's CDR3 is CATSNDREVAFF. CDR3 in DNA: TGTGCCACCAGCAATGATCGGGAAGTGGCTTTCTTT.

In the case of this clone: This CDR3 is also generated by other DNA sequences in the sample. The genes are TRBV27 and TRBJ1-1; maybe TRBD1 (5 bases). The CDR3 is 15 amino acids. Between the trimmed V and J ends, which lost 5 bases and 0 bases, there was a span of 13 bases. Germline-derived CDR1 and CDR2 are MNHEY and SMNVEV (reference sequence). This CDR3 is CASSGYDSLNTEAFF. CDR3 bases: TGTGCCAGCAGTGGGTACGACAGTTTGAACACTGAAGCTTTCTTT.

This chain links TRBV29-1 with TRBJ1-3, with D perhaps TRBD1 (6 bases). V was trimmed by 6 bases and J by 1 base, leaving 16 bases between them. In germline, CDR1 is SQVTM, CDR2 ANQGSEA. The CDR3 has 15 amino acids. The CDR3: CSVAGAPGSGNTIYF. The CDR3 DNA is TGCAGCGTGGCAGGGGCCCCTGGATCTGGAAACACCATATATTTT.

The chain joins TRBV2 to TRBJ1-4, with a weak D call TRBD1 (6 bases). The CDR3 loop spans 14 amino acids. With 8 bases removed from V and 8 bases from J, the gap between germline ends came to 18 bases. The germline CDR1 and CDR2 sequences are SNHLY and FYNNEI. This CDR3 is CASSRGAFREKLFF. Here the CDR3 DNA reads TGTGCCAGCTCCCGGGGGGCTTTTCGAGAAAAACTGTTTTTT.